This entry features one TCR beta chain sequence. The data derive from a study of blood T cell repertoires in COVID-19. Sequencing used immunoSEQ multiplex PCR; TCRdb keeps in-frame clones, though not all of them. This table holds around 140,000 clones, about 90% found once. Cohorts were based on clinical histories the participants reported. The sample consisted of PBMCs or T cells enriched from blood (not recorded which). The receptor comes from a man in his fifties or sixties who had recovered from COVID-19.

The CDR3 region is CASSRSETTDTQYF. The CDR3 nucleotides read TGTGCCAGCAGCCGTAGCGAGACCACAGATACGCAGTATTTT. This chain joins TRBV4-2 and TRBJ2-3; D might be TRBD2 (5 bases). The CDR3 consists of 14 residues. Germline V gives CDR1 LGHNA, CDR2 YNFKEQ. V dropped 4 bases and J dropped 2 bases, with 10 bases sitting between them.